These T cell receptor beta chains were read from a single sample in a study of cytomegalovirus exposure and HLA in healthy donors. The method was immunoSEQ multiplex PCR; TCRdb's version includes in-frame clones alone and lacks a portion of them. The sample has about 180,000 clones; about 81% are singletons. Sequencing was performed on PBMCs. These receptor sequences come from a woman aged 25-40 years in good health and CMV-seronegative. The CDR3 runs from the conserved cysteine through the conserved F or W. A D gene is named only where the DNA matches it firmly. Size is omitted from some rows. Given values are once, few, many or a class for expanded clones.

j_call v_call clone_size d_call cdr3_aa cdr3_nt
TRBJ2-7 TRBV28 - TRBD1 CASSITGGPYEQYF TGTGCCAGCAGTATCACAGGGGGCCCTTACGAGCAGTACTTC
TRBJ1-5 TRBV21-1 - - CASSRTPGDPRQPQHF TGTGCCAGCAGCCGTACCCCAGGGGACCCTCGTCAGCCCCAGCATTTT
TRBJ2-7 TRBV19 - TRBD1 CASSIQGADEQYF TGTGCCAGTAGTATACAGGGGGCAGACGAGCAGTACTTC
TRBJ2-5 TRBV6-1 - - CASSQRETQYF TGTGCCAGCAGTCAGCGGGAGACCCAGTACTTC
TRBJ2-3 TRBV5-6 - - CASSLVADTQYF TGTGCCAGCAGCTTGGTTGCGGATACGCAGTATTTT
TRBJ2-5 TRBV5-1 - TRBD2 CASRYASGSSGKETQYF TGCGCCAGCAGATACGCGAGTGGGTCTAGCGGAAAAGAGACCCAGTACTTC
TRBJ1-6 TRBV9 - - CASSVMGLSNSPLHF TGTGCCAGCAGCGTAATGGGACTGAGTAATTCACCCCTCCACTTT
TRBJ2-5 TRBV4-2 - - CASSQEYGGRTETQYF TGTGCCAGCAGCCAAGAGTATGGAGGAAGGACAGAGACCCAGTACTTC
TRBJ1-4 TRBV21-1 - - CASSKADREYEKLFF TGTGCCAGCAGCAAAGCCGACAGGGAGTATGAAAAACTGTTTTTT
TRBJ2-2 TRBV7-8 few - CASSSAGLAGELFF TGTGCCAGCAGTTCCGCGGGGCTTGCCGGGGAGCTGTTTTTT
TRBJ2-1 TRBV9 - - CASSVAGGSQNEQFF TGTGCCAGCAGCGTAGCTGGCGGGTCGCAAAATGAGCAGTTCTTC